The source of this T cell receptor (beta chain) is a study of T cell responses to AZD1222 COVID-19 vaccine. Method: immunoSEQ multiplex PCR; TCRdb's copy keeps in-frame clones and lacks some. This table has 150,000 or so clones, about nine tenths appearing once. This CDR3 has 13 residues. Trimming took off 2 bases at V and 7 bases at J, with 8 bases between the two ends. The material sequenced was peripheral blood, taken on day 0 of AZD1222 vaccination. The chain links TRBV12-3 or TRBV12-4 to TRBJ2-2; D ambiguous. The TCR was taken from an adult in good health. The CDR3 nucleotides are TGTGCCAGCAGTTTACAAGTCGGCGGGGAGCTGTTTTTT. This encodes CASSLQVGGELFF.